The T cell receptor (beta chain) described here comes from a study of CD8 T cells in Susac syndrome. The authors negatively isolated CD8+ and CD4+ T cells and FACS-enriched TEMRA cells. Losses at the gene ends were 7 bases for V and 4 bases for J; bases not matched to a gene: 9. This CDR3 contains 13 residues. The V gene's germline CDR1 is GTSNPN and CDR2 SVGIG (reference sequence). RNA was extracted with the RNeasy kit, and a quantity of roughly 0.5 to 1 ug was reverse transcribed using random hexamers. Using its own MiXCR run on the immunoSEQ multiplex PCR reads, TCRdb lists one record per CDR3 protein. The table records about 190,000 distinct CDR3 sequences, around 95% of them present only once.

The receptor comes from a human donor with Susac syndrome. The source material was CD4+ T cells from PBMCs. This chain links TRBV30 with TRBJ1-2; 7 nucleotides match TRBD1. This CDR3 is CASLPRGTYGYTF. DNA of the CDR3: TGTGCCTCACTGCCCAGGGGGACCTATGGCTACACCTTC.